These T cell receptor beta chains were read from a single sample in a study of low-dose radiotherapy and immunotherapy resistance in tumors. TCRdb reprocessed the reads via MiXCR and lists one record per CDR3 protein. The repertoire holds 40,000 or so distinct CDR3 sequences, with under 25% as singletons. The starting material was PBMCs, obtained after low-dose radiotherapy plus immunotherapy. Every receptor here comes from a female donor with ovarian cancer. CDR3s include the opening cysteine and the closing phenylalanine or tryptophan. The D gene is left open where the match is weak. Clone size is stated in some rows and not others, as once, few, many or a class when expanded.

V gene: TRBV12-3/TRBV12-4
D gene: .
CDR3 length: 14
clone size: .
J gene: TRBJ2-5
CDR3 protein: CASSLGVQQGTQYF
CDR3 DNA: TGTGCCAGCAGTTTAGGGGTCCAACAGGGGACCCAGTACTTC

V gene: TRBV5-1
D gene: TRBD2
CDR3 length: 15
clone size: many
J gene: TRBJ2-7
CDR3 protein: CASSLRLAGVYEQYF
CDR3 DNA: TGCGCCAGCAGCTTGAGGCTAGCGGGAGTCTACGAGCAGTACTTC

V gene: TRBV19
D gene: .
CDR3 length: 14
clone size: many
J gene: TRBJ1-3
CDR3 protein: CASSMDASGNTIYF
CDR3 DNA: TGTGCCAGTAGTATGGACGCCTCTGGAAACACCATATATTTT

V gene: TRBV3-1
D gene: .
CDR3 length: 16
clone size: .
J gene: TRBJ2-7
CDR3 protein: CASSQDLEYPPHEQYF
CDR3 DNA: TGTGCCAGCAGCCAAGATCTGGAGTATCCACCGCACGAGCAGTACTTC

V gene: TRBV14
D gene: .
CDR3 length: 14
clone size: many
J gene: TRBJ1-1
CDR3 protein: CASSLPGGDTEAFF
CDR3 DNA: TGTGCCAGCAGCCTGCCAGGCGGAGACACTGAAGCTTTCTTT

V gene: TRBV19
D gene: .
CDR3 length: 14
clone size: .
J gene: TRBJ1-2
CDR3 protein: CASTDRVANYGYTF
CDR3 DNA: TGTGCCAGTACCGACCGAGTCGCTAACTATGGCTACACCTTC

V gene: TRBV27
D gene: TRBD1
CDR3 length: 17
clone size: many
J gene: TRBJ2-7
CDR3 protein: CASSLNRDRWGSYEQYF
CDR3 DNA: TGTGCCAGCAGTTTAAACAGGGACAGGTGGGGATCCTACGAGCAGTACTTC

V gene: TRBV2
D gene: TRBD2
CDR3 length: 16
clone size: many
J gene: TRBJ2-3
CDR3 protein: CASSEAASGGTDTQYF
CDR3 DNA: TGTGCCAGCAGTGAAGCTGCTAGCGGGGGCACAGATACGCAGTATTTT

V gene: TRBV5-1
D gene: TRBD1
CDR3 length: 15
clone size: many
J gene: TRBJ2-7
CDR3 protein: CASSSLRDRSYEQYF
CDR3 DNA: TGCGCCAGCAGCTCGCTCCGGGACAGGAGCTACGAGCAGTACTTC

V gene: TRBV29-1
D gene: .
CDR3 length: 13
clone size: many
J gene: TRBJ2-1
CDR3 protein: CSVAWVGRGEQFF
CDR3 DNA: TGCAGCGTTGCGTGGGTTGGGAGAGGTGAGCAGTTCTTC

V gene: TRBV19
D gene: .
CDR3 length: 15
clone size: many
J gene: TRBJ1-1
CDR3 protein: CASSIDRYTTYEAFF
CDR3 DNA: TGTGCCAGTAGTATAGATCGGTACACGACCTATGAAGCTTTCTTT

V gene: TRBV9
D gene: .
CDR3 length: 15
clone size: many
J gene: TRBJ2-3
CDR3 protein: CASQRAGAPGDTQYF
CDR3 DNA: TGTGCCAGCCAGCGGGCGGGGGCCCCGGGAGATACGCAGTATTTT

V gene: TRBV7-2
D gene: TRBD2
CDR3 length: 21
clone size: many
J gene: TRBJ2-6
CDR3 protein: CASSPRTSGGWALGGANVLTF
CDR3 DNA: TGTGCCAGCAGCCCCCGGACTAGCGGGGGTTGGGCCTTAGGTGGGGCCAACGTCCTGACTTTC

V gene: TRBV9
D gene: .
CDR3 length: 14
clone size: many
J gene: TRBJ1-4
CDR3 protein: CASSKPGPNEKLFF
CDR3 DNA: TGTGCCAGCAGCAAACCGGGACCCAATGAAAAACTGTTTTTT

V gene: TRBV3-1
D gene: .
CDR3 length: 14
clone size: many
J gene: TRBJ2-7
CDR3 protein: CASSQGANYYEQYF
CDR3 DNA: TGTGCCAGCAGCCAAGGGGCCAACTATTACGAGCAGTACTTC

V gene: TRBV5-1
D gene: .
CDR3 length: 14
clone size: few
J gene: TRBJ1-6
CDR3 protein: CASSLPWDNSPLHF
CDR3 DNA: TGCGCCAGCAGCTTGCCGTGGGATAATTCACCCCTCCACTTT

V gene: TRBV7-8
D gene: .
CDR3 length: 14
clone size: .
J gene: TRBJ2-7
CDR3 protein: CASTYRVLDYEQYF
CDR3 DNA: TGTGCCAGCACTTACAGGGTTTTGGACTACGAGCAGTACTTC

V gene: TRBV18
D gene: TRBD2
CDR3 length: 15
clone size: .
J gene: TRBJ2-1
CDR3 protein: CASSPASGQYNEQFF
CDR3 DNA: TGTGCCAGCTCCCCCGCTAGCGGTCAATACAATGAGCAGTTCTTC

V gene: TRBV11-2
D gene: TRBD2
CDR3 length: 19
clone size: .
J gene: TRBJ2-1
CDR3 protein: CASSLVLGLAGGPYNEQFF
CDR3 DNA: TGTGCCAGCAGCTTAGTCCTGGGACTAGCGGGAGGGCCCTACAATGAGCAGTTCTTC

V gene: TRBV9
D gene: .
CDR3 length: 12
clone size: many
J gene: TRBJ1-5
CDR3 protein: CASSVAGGPQHF
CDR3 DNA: TGTGCCAGCAGCGTAGCTGGGGGGCCCCAGCATTTT

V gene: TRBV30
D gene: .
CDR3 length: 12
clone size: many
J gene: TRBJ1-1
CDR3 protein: CAWRNILSEAFF
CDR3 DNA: TGTGCCTGGAGGAACATTCTATCTGAAGCTTTCTTT

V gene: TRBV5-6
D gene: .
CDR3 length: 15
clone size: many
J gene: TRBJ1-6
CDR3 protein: CASSLASVGNSPLHF
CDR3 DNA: TGTGCCAGCAGCTTGGCCTCCGTTGGGAATTCACCCCTCCACTTT

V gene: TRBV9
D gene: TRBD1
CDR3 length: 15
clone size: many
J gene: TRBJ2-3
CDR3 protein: CASSRGGQGRDTQYF
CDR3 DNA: TGTGCCAGCAGCCGTGGGGGACAGGGCCGGGATACGCAGTATTTT

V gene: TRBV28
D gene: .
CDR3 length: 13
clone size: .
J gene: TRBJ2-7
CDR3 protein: CASSLQGTYEQYF
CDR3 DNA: TGTGCCAGCAGTTTACAGGGAACCTACGAGCAGTACTTC

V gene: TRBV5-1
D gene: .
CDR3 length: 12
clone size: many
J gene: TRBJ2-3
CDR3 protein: CASSISTDTQYF
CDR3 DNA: TGCGCCAGCAGCATTAGCACAGATACGCAGTATTTT

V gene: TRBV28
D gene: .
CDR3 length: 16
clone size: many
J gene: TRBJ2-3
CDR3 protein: CASSSFSRSSTDTQYF
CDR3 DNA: TGTGCCAGCAGTTCATTTAGCAGATCTAGCACAGATACGCAGTATTTT

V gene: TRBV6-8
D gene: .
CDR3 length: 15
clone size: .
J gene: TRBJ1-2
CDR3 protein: CASSYGGSHDYGYTF
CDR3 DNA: TGTGCCAGCAGTTACGGGGGAAGCCATGACTATGGCTACACCTTC